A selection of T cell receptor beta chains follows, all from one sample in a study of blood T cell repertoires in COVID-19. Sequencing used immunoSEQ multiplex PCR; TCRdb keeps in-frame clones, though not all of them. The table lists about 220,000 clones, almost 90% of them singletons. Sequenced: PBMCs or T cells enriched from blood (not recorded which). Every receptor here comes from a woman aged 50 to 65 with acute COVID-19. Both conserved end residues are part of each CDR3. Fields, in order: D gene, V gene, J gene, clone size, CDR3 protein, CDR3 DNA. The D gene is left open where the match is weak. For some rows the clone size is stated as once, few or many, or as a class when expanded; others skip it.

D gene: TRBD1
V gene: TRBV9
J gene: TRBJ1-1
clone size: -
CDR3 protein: CASSPTGGPEAFF
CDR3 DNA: TGTGCCAGCAGCCCCACAGGGGGACCTGAAGCTTTCTTT

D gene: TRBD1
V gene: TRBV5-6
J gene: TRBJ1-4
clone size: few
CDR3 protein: CASSPGQGANEKLFF
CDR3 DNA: TGTGCCAGCAGCCCTGGACAGGGAGCTAATGAAAAACTGTTTTTT

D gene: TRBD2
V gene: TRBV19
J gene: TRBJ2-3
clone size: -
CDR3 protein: CASSLGLAGRTDTQYF
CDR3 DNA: TGTGCCAGTAGTCTGGGACTAGCGGGTCGCACAGATACGCAGTATTTT

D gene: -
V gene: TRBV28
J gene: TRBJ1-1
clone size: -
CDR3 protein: CAHGVRGSLNTEAFF
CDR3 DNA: TGTGCCCACGGAGTTAGGGGTTCGCTGAACACTGAAGCTTTCTTT

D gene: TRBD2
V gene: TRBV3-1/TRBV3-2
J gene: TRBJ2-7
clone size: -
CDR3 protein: CASSLSGSSYEQYF
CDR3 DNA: TGTGCCAGCAGCCTGAGCGGGAGTAGTTACGAGCAGTACTTC

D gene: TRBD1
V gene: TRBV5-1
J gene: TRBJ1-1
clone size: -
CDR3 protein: CASSFEGAIINTEAFF
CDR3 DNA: TGCGCCAGCAGCTTTGAGGGGGCAATTATAAACACTGAAGCTTTCTTT

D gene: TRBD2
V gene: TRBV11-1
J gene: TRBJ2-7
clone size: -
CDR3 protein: CASSLAGEGQYF
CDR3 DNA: TGTGCCAGCAGCTTAGCTGGGGAGGGGCAGTACTTC

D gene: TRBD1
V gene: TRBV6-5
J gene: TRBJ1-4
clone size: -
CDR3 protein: CASSQQGVREKLFF
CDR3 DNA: TGTGCCAGCAGTCAACAGGGGGTTCGAGAAAAACTGTTTTTT

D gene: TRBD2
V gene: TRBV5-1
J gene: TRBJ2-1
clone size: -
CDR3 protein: CASSLERTSGIWSYNEQFF
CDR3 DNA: TGCGCCAGCAGCTTGGAGCGGACTAGCGGGATCTGGTCCTACAATGAGCAGTTCTTC

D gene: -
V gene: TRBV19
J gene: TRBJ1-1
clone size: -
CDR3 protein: CASRWGLDTEAFF
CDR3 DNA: TGTGCCAGTAGATGGGGGCTGGACACTGAAGCTTTCTTT

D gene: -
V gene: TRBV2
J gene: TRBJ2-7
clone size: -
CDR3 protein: CASRPGTDEQYF
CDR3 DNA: TGTGCCAGCAGACCCGGGACTGACGAGCAGTACTTC

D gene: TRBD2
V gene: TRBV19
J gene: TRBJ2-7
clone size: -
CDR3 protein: CASNLFPTSGRYEQYF
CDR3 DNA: TGTGCCAGTAACCTCTTCCCGACTAGCGGGCGCTACGAGCAGTACTTC

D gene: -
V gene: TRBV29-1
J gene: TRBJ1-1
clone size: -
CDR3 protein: CSANEAAEAFF
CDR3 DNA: TGCAGCGCCAATGAGGCAGCCGAAGCTTTCTTT

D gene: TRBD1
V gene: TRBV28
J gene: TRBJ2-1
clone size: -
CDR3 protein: CASREGASSYNEQFF
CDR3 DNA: TGTGCCAGCAGAGAGGGGGCGAGCTCCTACAATGAGCAGTTCTTC

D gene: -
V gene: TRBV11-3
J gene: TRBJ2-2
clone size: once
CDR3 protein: CASSLDRVGVPNTGELFF
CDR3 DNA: TGTGCCAGCAGCTTAGATCGCGTAGGGGTCCCGAACACCGGGGAGCTGTTTTTT

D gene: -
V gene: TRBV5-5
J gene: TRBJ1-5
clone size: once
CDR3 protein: CASSLDRAGNQPQHF
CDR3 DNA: TGTGCCAGCAGCTTGGACAGGGCTGGGAATCAGCCCCAGCATTTT

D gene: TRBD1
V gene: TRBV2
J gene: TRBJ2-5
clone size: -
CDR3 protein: CASSELGQVQETQYF
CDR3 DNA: TGTGCCAGCAGTGAACTGGGACAGGTACAAGAGACCCAGTACTTC

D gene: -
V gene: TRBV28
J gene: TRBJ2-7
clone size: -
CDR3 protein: CASSQADRNYEQYF
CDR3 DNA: TGTGCCAGCAGTCAAGCCGACAGGAACTACGAGCAGTACTTC

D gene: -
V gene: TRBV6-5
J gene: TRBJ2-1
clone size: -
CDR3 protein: CASIDQGRRFF
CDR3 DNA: TGTGCCAGCATAGACCAGGGGCGTCGGTTCTTC

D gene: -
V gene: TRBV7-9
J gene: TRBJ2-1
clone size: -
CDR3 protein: CASSVGGGAPYNEQFF
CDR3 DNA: TGTGCCAGCAGCGTCGGAGGGGGGGCGCCTTACAATGAGCAGTTCTTC

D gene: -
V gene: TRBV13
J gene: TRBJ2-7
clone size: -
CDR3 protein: CASTGGQSYEQYF
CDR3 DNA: TGTGCCAGCACGGGCGGGCAATCCTACGAGCAGTACTTC

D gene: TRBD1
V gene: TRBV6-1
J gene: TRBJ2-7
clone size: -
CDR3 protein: CASSAYSGQDSYEQYF
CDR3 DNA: TGTGCCAGCAGTGCCTACTCTGGACAGGACTCCTACGAGCAGTACTTC

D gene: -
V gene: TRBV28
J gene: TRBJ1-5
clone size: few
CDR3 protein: CASRSQGYSNQPQHF
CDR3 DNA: TGTGCCAGCAGGTCCCAGGGTTATAGCAATCAGCCCCAGCATTTT

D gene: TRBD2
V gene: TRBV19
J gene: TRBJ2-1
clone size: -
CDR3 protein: CASSYGLAGGRNPYNEQFF
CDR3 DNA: TGTGCCAGTAGTTATGGACTAGCGGGTGGGAGGAATCCCTACAATGAGCAGTTCTTC

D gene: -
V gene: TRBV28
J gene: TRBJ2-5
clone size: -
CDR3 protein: CASSLGAGPETQYF
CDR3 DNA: TGTGCCAGCAGTTTAGGGGCAGGGCCAGAGACCCAGTACTTC

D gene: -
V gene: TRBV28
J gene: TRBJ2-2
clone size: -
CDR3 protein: CASSLPGGNTGELFF
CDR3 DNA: TGTGCCAGCAGTTTACCTGGCGGGAACACCGGGGAGCTGTTTTTT

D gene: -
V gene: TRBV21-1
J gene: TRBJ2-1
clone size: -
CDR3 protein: CASSLKGRDNEQFF
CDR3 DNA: TGTGCCAGCAGCCTCAAGGGGAGGGACAATGAGCAGTTCTTC

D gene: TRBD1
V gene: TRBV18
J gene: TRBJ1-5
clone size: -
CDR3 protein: CASSPSGQGRQPQHF
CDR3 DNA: TGTGCCAGCTCACCATCGGGACAGGGACGTCAGCCCCAGCATTTT

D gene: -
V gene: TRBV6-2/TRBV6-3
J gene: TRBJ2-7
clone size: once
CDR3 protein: CASSYVTNLYEQYF
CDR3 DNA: TGTGCCAGCAGTTACGTGACAAATTTATACGAGCAGTACTTC

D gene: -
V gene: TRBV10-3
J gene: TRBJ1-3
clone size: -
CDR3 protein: CAISDNWNTIYF
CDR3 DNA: TGTGCCATCAGCGATAACTGGAACACCATATATTTT

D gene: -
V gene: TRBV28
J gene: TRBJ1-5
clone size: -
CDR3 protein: CASSLGGWGNQPQHF
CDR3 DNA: TGTGCCAGCAGTCTAGGGGGTTGGGGCAATCAGCCCCAGCATTTT